This record looks at one TCR beta chain sequence and its context. Its antigen is not identified. The germline gene is not matched at one end of the junction; a read error may be the cause. MiXCR was run by TCRdb on the 5' RACE reads, yielding one entry per CDR3 protein. The table records 350,000 to 450,000 distinct CDR3 sequences, around a sixth of them present only once. This sample is drawn from a study of T cells after yellow fever vaccination. Study context: Low-cell-number fractions were prepared with SMART-Seq v4 Ultra Low Input.

There are 12 residues in the CDR3. The V gene's germline CDR1 is SGHTA and CDR2 FQGNSA. The study, taken as a whole, reports: At 95% to 98% for CD4 and approximately 89% for CD8, most primary-vaccination clones showed up again after the booster. Across the CD4 and CD8 compartments, a small share of clonotypes was present in both.

The source material was PBMCs, sampled before the yellow fever booster vaccination. This chain joins TRBV7-2 and TRBJ2-5; D is perhaps TRBD1 (6 bases). The receptor's source is a man between 18 and 29 years old who received the YFV17D yellow fever vaccine. The CDR3 is CASSLGSGEFHF. In DNA form, the CDR3 reads TGTGCCAGCAGCTTAGGGTCAGGGGAATTCCACTTC.